This entry describes one T cell receptor beta chain. Antigen specificity is unknown. The data are from a study of vaccination effects on CD4 cells after COVID-19. General study findings and limits: Of the vaccine-induced clones from healthy vaccinees, merely 1 of 255 recognized common cold coronaviruses as well.

Germline V gene lookup returns CDR1 LGHDT and CDR2 YNNKEL (reference sequence). The CDR3 is 16 residues long. V dropped 1 base and J dropped 2 bases, with 13 bases sitting between them. ViraFEST used viral peptide pools to expand antigen-specific CD4+ T cells before sequencing. Cells that had been cultured for 9 to 10 days were the source of isolated CD4+ T cells. Everyone in the study got two shots of either the BNT162b2 or mRNA-1273 vaccine. The vaccine recipients had no prior SARS-CoV-2 infection, with negative nucleocapsid antibodies. Cultivation was performed at around 2 million PBMC per well with roughly 9.1 IU/ml IL-2 and around 10 ug/ml peptides added. Assay used: immunoSEQ multiplex PCR; TCRdb lists only in-frame clones, some missing. This sample has about 27,000 clones, with around 82% found just once.

The TCR originated in a human donor who received a COVID-19 vaccine. Some clones in this sample may be carry-over from other donors' samples. V usage is TRBV3-1 (or the pseudogene TRBV3-2) and J usage is TRBJ2-3, with D unclear. The sample consisted of CD4+ T cells from PBMCs cultured with HCoV-NL63 spike peptides, taken after COVID-19 vaccination. Here the CDR3 reads CASSQGTLASTDTQYF. CDR3 DNA sequence: TGTGCCAGCAGCCAAGGGACCCTCGCCTCCACAGATACGCAGTATTTT.